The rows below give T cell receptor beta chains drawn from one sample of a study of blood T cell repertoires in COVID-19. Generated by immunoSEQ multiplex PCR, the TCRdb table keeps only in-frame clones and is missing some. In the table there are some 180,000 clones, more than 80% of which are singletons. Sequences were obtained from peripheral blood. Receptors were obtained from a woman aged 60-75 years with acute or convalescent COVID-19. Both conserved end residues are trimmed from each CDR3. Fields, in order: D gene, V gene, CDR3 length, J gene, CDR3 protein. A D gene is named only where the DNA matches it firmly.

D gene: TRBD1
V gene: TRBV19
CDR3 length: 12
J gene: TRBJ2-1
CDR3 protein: ASTTGSSYNEQF

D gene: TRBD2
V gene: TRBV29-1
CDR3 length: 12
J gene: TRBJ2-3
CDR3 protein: SVAGGPNTDTQY

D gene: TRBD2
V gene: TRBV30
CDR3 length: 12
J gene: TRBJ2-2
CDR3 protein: AWSSGRYTGELF

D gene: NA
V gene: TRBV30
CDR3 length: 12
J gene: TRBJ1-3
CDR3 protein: AWRNDRSGNTIY

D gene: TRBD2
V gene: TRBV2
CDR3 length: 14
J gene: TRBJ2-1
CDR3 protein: ASRPRTSGSYNEQF

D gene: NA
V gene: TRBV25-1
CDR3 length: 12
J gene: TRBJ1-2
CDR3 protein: ASSARTGIYGYT

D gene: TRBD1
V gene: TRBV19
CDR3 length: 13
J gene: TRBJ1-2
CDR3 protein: ASNNFRTGRYGYT

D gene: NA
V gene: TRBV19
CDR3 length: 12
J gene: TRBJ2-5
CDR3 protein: ASTPGSVGETQY

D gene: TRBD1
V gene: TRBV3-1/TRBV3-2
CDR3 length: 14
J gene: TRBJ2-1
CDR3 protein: ASSQDHRGRGNEQF

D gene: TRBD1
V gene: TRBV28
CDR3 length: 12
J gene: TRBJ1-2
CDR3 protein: ASSGQGGNYGYT

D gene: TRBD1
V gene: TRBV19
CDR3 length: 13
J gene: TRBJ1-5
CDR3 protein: ASKGTGVGNQPQH

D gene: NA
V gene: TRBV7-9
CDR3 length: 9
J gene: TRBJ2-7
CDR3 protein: ASSYRDTFL

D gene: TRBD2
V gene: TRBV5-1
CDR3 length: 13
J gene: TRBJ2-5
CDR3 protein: ASTLRQREQETQY

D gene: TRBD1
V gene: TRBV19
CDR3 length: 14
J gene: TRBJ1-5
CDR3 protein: ASSPRTGFSNQPQH

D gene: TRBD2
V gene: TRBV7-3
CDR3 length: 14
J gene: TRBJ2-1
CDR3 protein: ASSLGGTSGSVEQF

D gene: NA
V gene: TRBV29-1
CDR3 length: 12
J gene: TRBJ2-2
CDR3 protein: SASRGANTGELF

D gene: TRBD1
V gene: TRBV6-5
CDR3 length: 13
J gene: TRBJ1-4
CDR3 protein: ASSSRTGGVEKLF

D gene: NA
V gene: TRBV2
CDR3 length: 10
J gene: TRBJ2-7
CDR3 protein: ASRTSGVEQY

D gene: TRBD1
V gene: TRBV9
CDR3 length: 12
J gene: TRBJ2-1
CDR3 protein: ASSRDRGYNEQF

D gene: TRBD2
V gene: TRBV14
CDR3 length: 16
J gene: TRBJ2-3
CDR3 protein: ASSQASGRVFSTDTQY

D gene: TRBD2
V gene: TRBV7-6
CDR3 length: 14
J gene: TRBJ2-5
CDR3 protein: ASSLNSGRAGETQY

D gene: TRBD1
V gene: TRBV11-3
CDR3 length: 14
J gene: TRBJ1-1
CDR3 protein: ASSVGQAGGNTEAF

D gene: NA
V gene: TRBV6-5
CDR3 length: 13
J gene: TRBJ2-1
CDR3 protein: ASSLGGGTYNEQF

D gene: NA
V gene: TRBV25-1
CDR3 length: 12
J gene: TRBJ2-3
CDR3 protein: ASSDYRGTDTQY

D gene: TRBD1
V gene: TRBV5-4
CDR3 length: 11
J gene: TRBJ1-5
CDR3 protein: ASSTGVAQPQH

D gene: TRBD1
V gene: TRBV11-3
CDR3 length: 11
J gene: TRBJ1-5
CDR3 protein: ASSVDRDQPQH

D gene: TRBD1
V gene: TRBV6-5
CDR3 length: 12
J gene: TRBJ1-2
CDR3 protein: ASRSTGQGSGYT

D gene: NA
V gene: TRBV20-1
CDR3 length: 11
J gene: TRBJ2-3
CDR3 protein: SASPTGVDTQY

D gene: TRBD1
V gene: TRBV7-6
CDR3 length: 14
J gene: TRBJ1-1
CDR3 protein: ASSLETGGANTEAF

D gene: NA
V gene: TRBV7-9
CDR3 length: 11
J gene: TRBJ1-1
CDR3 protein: ASSLGGGTEAF

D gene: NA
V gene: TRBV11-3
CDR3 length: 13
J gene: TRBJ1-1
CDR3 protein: ASSLIQGLNTEAF

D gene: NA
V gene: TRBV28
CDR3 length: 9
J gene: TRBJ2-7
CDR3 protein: ASSLTGEQY

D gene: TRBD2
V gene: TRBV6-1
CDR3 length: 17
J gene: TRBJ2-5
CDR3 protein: ASSEVGSGTSGRMVTQY

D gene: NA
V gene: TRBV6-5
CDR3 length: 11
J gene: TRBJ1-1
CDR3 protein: ASSYLGGIEAF

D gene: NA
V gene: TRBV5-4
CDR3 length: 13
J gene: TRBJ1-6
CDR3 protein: ASGELLGANSPLH

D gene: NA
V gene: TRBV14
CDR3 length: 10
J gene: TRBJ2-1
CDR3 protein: ASSQRGGWQF

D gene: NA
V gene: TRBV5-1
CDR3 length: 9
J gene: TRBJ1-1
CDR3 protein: ASRSGSGAF

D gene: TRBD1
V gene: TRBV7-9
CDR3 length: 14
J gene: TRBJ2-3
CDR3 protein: ASSLGTGAYTDTQY

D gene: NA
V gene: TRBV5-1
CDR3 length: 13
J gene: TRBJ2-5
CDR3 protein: ASSLSGASGETQY

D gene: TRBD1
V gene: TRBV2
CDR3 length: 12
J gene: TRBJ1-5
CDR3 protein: ASSYDRANQPQH

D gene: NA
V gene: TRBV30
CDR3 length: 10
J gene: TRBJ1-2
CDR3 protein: AWSTGSYGYT

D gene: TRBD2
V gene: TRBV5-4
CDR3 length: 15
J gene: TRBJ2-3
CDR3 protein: ASSPRLAGYDTDTQY

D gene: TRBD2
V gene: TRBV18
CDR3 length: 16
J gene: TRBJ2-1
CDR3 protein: ASSPGRLAGGHYNEQF

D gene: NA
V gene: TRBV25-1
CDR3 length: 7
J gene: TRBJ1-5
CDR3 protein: ASYQSQH

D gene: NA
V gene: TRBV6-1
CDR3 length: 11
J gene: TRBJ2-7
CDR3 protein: ASSEVYRVEQY

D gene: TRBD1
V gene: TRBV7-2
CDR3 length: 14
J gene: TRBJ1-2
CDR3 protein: ASSLGPGQATGGYT

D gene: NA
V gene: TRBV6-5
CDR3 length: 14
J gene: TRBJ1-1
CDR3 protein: ASSSPLGAGNAEAF

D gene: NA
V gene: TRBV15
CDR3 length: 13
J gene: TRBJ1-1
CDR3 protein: ATSARTGGVSEAF

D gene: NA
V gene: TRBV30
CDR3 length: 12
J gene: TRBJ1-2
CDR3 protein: AWSSPGGTTGYT

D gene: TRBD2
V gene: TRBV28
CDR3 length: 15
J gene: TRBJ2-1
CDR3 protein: ASSLAGLAGIYNEQF

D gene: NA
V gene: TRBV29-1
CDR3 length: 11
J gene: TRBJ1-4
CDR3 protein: SAGGGAKEKLF

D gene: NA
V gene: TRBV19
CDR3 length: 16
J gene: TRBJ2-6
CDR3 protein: ASSIGSQGISGANVLT